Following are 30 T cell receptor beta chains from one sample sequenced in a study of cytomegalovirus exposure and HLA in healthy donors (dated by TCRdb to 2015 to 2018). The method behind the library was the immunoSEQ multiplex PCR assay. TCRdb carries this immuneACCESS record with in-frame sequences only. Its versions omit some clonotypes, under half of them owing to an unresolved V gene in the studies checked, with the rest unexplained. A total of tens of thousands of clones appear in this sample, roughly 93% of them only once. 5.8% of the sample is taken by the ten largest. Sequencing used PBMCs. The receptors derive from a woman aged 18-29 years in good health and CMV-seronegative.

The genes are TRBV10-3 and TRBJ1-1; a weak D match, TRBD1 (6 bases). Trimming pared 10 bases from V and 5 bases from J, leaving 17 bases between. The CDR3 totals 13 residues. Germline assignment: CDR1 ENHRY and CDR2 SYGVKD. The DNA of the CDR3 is TGTGCCACAAATAGGGGGACACTGACTGAAGCTTTCTTT. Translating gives CATNRGTLTEAFF.

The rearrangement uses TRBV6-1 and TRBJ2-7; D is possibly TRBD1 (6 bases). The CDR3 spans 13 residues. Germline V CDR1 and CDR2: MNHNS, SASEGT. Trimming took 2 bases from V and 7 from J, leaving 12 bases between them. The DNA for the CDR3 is TGTGCCAGCAGTGAAAGGGACACAGGTGAGCAGTACGTC. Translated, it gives CASSERDTGEQYV.

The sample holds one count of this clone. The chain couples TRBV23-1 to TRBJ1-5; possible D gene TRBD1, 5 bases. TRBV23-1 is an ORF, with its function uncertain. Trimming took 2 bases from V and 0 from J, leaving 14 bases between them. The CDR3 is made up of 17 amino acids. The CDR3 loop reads CASSQKRQHYSNQPQHF. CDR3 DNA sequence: TGCGCCAGCAGTCAAAAGAGACAGCATTATAGCAATCAGCCCCAGCATTTT.

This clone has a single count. CDR3 amino acids: CASSPWTGHTGELFF. For the CDR3, the DNA is TGTGCCAGCAGCCCATGGACAGGTCATACCGGGGAGCTGTTTTTT. The chain uses TRBV7-2 and TRBJ2-2, with 7 bases identical to TRBD1. The CDR3 extends over 15 amino acids. The germline V gene encodes CDR1 SGHTA and CDR2 FQGNSA. V lost 5 bases, J lost 5 bases, and 8 bases stayed unmatched. Full variable domain (rest looked up from reference TRBV7-2 and TRBJ2-2): GAGVSQSPSNKVTEKGKDVELRCDPISGHTALYWYRQSLGQGLEFLIYFQGNSAPDKSGLPSDRFSAERTGGSVSTLTIQRTQQEDSAVYLCASSPWTGHTGELFFGEGSRLTVL.

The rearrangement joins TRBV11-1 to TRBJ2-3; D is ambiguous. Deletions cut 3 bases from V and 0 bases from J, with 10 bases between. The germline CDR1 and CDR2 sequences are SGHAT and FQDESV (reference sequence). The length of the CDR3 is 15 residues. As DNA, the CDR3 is TGTGCCAGCAGCTTTGGTGGAGCCAGCACAGATACGCAGTATTTT. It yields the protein CASSFGGASTDTQYF.

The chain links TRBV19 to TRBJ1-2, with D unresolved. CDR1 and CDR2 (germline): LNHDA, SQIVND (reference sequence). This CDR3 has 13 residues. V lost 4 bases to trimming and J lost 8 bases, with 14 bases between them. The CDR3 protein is CASSTPFDGGYTF. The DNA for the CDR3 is TGTGCCAGTAGTACCCCTTTCGACGGGGGCTACACCTTC.

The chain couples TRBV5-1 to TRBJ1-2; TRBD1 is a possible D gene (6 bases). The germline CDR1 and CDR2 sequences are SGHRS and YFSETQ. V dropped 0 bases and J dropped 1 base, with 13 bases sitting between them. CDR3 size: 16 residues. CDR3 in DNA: TGCGCCAGCAGCTTGGCCGGGACACCGAATAACTATGGCTACACCTTC. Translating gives CASSLAGTPNNYGYTF. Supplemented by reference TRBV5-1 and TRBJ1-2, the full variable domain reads KAGVTQTPRYLIKTRGQQVTLSCSPISGHRSVSWYQQTPGQGLQFLFEYFSETQRNKGNFPGRFSGRQFSNSRSEMNVSTLELGDSALYLCASSLAGTPNNYGYTFGSGTRLTVV.

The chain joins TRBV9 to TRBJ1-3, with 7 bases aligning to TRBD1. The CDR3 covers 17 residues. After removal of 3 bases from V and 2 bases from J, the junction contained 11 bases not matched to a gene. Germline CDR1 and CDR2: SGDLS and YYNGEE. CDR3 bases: TGTGCCAGCAGCGCCTCGGGACAGCCAGATCCTGGAAACACCATATATTTT. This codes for CASSASGQPDPGNTIYF.

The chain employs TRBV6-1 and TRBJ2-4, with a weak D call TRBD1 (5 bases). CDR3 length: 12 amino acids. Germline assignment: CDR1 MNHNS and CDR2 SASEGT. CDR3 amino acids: CATAPEVGIQYF. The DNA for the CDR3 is TGTGCGACAGCGCCCGAGGTAGGCATTCAGTACTTC.

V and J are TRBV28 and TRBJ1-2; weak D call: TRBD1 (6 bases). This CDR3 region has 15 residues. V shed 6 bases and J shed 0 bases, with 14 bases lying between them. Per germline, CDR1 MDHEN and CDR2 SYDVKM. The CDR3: CASRPGQIANYGYTF. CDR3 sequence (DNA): TGTGCCAGCAGGCCCGGACAGATAGCTAACTATGGCTACACCTTC.

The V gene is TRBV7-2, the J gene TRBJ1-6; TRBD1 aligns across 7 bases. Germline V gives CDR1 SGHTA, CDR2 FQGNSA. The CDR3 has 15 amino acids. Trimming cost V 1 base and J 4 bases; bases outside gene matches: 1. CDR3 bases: TGTGCCAGCAGCTTAGAGACAGGGTATAATTCACCCCTCCACTTT. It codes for CASSLETGYNSPLHF. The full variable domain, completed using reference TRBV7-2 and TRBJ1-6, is GAGVSQSPSNKVTEKGKDVELRCDPISGHTALYWYRQSLGQGLEFLIYFQGNSAPDKSGLPSDRFSAERTGGSVSTLTIQRTQQEDSAVYLCASSLETGYNSPLHFGNGTRLTVT.

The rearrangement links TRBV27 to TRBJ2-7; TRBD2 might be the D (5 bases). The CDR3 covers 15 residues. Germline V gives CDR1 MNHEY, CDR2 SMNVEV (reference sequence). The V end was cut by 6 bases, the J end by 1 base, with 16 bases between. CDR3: CASSISGKMSYEQYF. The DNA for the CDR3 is TGTGCCAGCAGCATCTCCGGGAAGATGTCCTACGAGCAGTACTTC.

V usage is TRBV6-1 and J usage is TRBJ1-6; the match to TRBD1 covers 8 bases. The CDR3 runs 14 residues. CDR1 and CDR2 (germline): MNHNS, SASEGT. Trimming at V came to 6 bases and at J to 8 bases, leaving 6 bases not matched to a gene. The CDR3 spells CASSRQGMDSPLHF. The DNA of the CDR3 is TGTGCCAGCAGCCGACAGGGGATGGATTCACCCCTCCACTTT.

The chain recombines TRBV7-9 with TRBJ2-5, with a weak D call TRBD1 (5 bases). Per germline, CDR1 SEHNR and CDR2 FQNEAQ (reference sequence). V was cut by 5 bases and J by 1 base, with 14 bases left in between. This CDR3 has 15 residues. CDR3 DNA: TGTGCCAGCAGCCTCAGGGCAGGCGCCCAAGAGACCCAGTACTTC. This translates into CASSLRAGAQETQYF.

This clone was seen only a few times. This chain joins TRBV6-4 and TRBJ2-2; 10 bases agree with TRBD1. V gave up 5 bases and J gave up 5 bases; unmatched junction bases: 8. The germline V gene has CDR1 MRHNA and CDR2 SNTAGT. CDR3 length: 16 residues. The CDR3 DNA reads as TGTGCCAGCAGTACTACCCCGGGACAGGGGACCGGGGAGCTGTTTTTT. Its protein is CASSTTPGQGTGELFF.

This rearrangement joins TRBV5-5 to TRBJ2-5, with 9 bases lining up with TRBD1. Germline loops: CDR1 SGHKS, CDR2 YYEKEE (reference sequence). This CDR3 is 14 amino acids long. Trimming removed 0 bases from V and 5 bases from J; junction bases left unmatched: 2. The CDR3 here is CASSLGGTGETQYF. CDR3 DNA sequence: TGTGCCAGCAGCTTGGGTGGGACAGGGGAGACCCAGTACTTC.

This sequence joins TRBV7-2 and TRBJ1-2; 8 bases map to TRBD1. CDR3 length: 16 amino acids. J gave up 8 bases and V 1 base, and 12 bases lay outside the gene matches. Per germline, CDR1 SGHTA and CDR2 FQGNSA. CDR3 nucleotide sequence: TGTGCCAGCAGCTTAGAAAGCCACCCAGGGGGCAGGGGCTACACCTTC. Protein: CASSLESHPGGRGYTF.

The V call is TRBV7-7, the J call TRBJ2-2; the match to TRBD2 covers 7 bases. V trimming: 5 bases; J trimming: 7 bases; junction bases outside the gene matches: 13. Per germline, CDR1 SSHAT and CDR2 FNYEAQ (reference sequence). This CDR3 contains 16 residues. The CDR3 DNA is TGTGCCAGCAGCCCCCCGGGACTATCGAGCATCGGGGAGCTGTTTTTT. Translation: CASSPPGLSSIGELFF.

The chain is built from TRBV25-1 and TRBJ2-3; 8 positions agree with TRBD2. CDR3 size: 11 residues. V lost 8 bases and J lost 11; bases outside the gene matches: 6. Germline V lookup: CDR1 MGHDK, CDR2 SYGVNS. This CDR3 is CASSPGGVQYF. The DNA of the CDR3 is TGTGCCAGCTCCCCGGGGGGGGTGCAGTATTTT.

CDR3 protein: CATRQGDNSPLHF. CDR3 nucleotides: TGCGCCACCAGACAGGGTGATAATTCACCCCTCCACTTT. V usage is TRBV5-1 and J usage is TRBJ1-6, with 7 bases identical to TRBD1. The CDR3 has 13 amino acids. V was pared by 9 bases and J by 5 bases, with 5 bases of the junction left unmatched. CDR1 and CDR2 from the germline V gene are SGHRS and YFSETQ.

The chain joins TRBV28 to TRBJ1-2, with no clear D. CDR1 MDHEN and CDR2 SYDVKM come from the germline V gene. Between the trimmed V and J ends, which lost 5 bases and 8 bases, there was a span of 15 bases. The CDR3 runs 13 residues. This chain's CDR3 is CASSVRVAGGYTF. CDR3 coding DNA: TGTGCCAGCAGTGTCCGAGTAGCCGGGGGCTACACCTTC.

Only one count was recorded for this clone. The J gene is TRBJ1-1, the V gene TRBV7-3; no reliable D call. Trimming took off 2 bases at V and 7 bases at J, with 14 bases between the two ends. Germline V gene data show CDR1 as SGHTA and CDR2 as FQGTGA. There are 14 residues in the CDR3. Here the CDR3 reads CASSLFPGPVEAFF. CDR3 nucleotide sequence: TGTGCCAGCAGCTTATTCCCAGGTCCAGTTGAAGCTTTCTTT.

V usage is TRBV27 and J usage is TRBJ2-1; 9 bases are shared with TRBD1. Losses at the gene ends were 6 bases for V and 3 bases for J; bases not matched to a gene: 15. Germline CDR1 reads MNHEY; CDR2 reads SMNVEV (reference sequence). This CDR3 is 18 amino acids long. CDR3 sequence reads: CASRAGTGSRYYYNEQFF. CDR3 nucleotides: TGTGCCAGCAGGGCCGGGACAGGGTCCCGCTACTACTACAATGAGCAGTTCTTC.

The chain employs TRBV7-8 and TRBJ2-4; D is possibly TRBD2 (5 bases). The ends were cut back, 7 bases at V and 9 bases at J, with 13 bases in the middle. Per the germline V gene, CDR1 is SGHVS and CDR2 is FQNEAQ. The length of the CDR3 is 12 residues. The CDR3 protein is CASTNGNGIQYF. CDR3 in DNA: TGTGCCAGCACTAACGGGAATGGCATTCAGTACTTC. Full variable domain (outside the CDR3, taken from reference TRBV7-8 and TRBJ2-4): GAGVSQSPRYKVAKRGQDVALRCDPISGHVSLFWYQQALGQGPEFLTYFQNEAQLDKSGLPSDRFFAERPEGSVSTLKIQRTQQEDSAVYLCASTNGNGIQYFGAGTRLSVL.

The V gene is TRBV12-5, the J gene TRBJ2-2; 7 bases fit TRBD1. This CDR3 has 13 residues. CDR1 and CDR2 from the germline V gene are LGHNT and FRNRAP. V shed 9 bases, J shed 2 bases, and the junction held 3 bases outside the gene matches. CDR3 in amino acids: CASRQGNTGELFF. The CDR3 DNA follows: TGTGCTAGCCGACAGGGCAACACCGGGGAGCTGTTTTTT.

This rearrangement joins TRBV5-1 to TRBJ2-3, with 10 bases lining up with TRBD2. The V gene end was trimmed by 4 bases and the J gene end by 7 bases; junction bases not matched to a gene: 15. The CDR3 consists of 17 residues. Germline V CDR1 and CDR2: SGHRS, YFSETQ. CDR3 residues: CASSIDLAGAPKNTQYF. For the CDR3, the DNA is TGCGCCAGCAGCATCGACCTAGCGGGGGCCCCCAAAAATACGCAGTATTTT.

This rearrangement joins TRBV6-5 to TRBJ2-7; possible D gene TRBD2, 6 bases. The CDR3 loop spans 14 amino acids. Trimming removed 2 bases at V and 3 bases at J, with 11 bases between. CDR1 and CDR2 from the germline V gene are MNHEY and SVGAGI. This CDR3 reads CASSYAGRVYEQYF. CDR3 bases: TGTGCCAGCAGTTACGCGGGACGGGTCTACGAGCAGTACTTC.

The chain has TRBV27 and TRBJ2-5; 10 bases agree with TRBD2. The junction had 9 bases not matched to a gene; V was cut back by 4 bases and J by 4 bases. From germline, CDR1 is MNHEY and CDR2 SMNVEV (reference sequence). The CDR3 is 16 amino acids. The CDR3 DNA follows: TGTGCCAGCAGTTCCCCGGGACTAGCGATGAGAGAGACCCAGTACTTC. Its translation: CASSSPGLAMRETQYF.

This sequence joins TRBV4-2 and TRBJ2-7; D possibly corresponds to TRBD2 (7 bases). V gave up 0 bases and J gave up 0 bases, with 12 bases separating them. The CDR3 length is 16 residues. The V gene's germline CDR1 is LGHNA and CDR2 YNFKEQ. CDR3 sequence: CASSQDDGGPSYEQYF. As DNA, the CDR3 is TGTGCCAGCAGCCAAGATGACGGGGGGCCCTCCTACGAGCAGTACTTC.

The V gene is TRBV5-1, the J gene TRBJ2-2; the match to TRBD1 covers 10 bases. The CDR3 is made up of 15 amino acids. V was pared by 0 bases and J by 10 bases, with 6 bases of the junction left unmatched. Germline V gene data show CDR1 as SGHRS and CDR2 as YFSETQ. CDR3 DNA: TGCGCCAGCAGCTTGGGCGGGACAGGGGTTTCGGAGCTGTTTTTT. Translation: CASSLGGTGVSELFF.